Sequencing of this T cell receptor (beta chain) was carried out in a study of T cell clones after liver transplantation. About the research overall: Liver transplant recipients had immunosuppression withdrawal attempted within 2 years. Apart from three HCV-positive recipients, transplants were for non-autoimmune, non-viral reasons. Overall study results and limits: The donor-reactive repertoire was only partly measurable in a couple of subjects, lacking donor cells.

As to this clone: Its target is not known.

Looked up from germline, CDR1 is SGHVS and CDR2 is FQNEAQ. V lost 5 bases to trimming and J lost 8 bases, with 19 bases between them. The CDR3 length is 15 residues. Only in-frame clones appear in the TCRdb table, and some are missing; sequencing was by immunoSEQ multiplex PCR. The profile shows some 12,000 clones, under 75% of them singletons. Sequencing used CD8+ T cells from blood, obtained at the 22-month timepoint. The chain couples TRBV7-8 to TRBJ2-1, with D possibly TRBD2 on 6 matching bases. The receptor was isolated from a human patient who received a liver transplant. Some T cells may be provided by the graft donor. The DNA of the CDR3 is TGTGCCAGCAGCAACGGGGTCCCCCCGGGGGATGAGCAGTTCTTC. It translates to CASSNGVPPGDEQFF.